The 16 T cell receptor beta chains listed next were all sequenced from one sample in a study of graft-versus-host responses after intestinal transplantation. Their antigens are not known. The repertoire was sequenced with immunoSEQ multiplex PCR; TCRdb's copy has only in-frame clones and lacks some. The data show about 96,000 clones, with 80% to 95% seen just once and more than 0.15% held by the top ten. This material consisted of unstimulated CD4+ T cells sorted from spleen or lymph node cells, taken before intestinal transplant. These receptors originate from a human donor who received an intestinal transplant.

The V call is TRBV7-8, the J call TRBJ1-2, with 8 bases lining up with TRBD1. The V gene's germline CDR1 is SGHVS and CDR2 FQNEAQ. Unmatched junction bases numbered 8, after V lost 5 bases and J lost 6 bases. This CDR3 has 14 amino acids. The CDR3 is CASSKNQGADGYTF. CDR3 sequence (DNA): TGTGCCAGCAGCAAAAACCAGGGGGCAGATGGCTACACCTTC.

This clone was recorded once. The V and J genes are TRBV11-1 and TRBJ2-7; 8 bases map to TRBD1. CDR1 and CDR2 from the germline V gene are SGHAT and FQDESV (reference sequence). V was clipped by 6 bases and J by 2 bases; unmatched bases: 6. The CDR3 runs to 14 residues. The CDR3 nucleotides are TGTGCCAGCAGATCGACAGGGGCTCCCTACGAGCAGTACTTC. Its protein product is CASRSTGAPYEQYF.

The chain is built from TRBV15 and TRBJ2-1; the match to TRBD2 covers 8 bases. In germline, CDR1 is LNHNV, CDR2 YYDKDF (reference sequence). The CDR3 is 20 residues long. The V segment lost 4 bases and the J segment 5 bases; nucleotides outside the gene matches: 22. For the CDR3, the DNA is TGTGCCACCAGCATAAGGGGGAGGGCAGGTAGCGGGAAAATGAACAATGAGCAGTTCTTC. Translation: CATSIRGRAGSGKMNNEQFF.

This chain connects TRBV5-1 to TRBJ2-7; TRBD2 is a possible D gene (6 bases). CDR1 and CDR2 (germline): SGHRS, YFSETQ. With 2 bases removed from V and 4 bases from J, the gap between germline ends came to 22 bases. The CDR3 has 17 residues. CDR3 in DNA: TGCGCCAGCAGCTTCTCGAGCGGTCCCACGGGAGCATACGAGCAGTACTTC. It translates to CASSFSSGPTGAYEQYF.

The chain carries TRBV9 and TRBJ2-1, with 7 bases identical to TRBD2. This CDR3 region has 16 residues. Germline CDR1 SGDLS, CDR2 YYNGEE. Trimming took 0 bases from V and 3 from J; bases not matched to a gene: 6. CDR3 region: CASSVGAGLSYNEQFF. In DNA, the CDR3 is TGTGCCAGCAGCGTAGGAGCGGGACTAAGCTACAATGAGCAGTTCTTC.

The J gene is TRBJ2-5, the V gene TRBV15; 8 bases are a match to TRBD1. V lost 0 bases to trimming and J lost 5 bases; unmatched junction nucleotides: 5. Germline V gives CDR1 LNHNV, CDR2 YYDKDF (reference sequence). This CDR3 is 15 amino acids long. The CDR3 DNA is TGTGCCACCAGCAGAGATCTCCACAGGGGGGAGACCCAGTACTTC. This sequence encodes CATSRDLHRGETQYF.

This clone was picked up one time. V gene TRBV29-1 combines with J gene TRBJ1-1; 8 bases align to TRBD1. The CDR3 is 14 residues long. After removal of 5 bases from V and 0 bases from J, the junction contained 5 bases not matched to a gene. Germline V gene lookup returns CDR1 SQVTM and CDR2 ANQGSEA. For the CDR3, the DNA is TGCAGCGTTCTAAGGACAGGGATGAACACTGAAGCTTTCTTT. This translates into CSVLRTGMNTEAFF.

The chain links TRBV7-8 to TRBJ1-4, with D unresolved. This CDR3 comprises 12 residues. V lost 1 base, J lost 8 bases, and 5 bases lay in between. Germline values: CDR1 SGHVS, CDR2 FQNEAQ. CDR3 in amino acids: CASSLVREKLFF. The CDR3, as DNA: TGTGCCAGCAGCTTAGTGCGGGAAAAACTGTTTTTT. Variable domain in full (rest from reference TRBV7-8 and TRBJ1-4): GAGVSQSPRYKVAKRGQDVALRCDPISGHVSLFWYQQALGQGPEFLTYFQNEAQLDKSGLPSDRFFAERPEGSVSTLKIQRTQQEDSAVYLCASSLVREKLFFGSGTQLSVL.

The J gene is TRBJ2-7, the V gene TRBV4-3; 7 nucleotides line up with TRBD1. The V gene's germline CDR1 is LGHNA and CDR2 YSLEER. The length of the CDR3 is 13 residues. The V gene end was trimmed by 4 bases and the J gene end by 6 bases; junction bases not matched to a gene: 6. The CDR3 region is CASSPRTGLEQYF. The CDR3 DNA reads as TGCGCCAGCAGCCCGCGGACAGGACTCGAGCAGTACTTC.

This clone was detected once. The chain has TRBV30 and TRBJ2-2, with TRBD1 identical over 10 bases. Germline V gives CDR1 GTSNPN, CDR2 SVGIG (reference sequence). V was pared by 7 bases and J by 4 bases, with 12 bases of the junction left unmatched. This CDR3 is built from 16 residues. The CDR3 DNA follows: TGTGCCTCCGAGACCGGGACAGGGGCGAGCACCGGGGAGCTGTTTTTT. Translation: CASETGTGASTGELFF.

CDR3 sequence reads: CAWSARPTGGGYEQYF. DNA for the CDR3: TGTGCCTGGAGTGCCCGCCCGACAGGGGGGGGGTACGAGCAGTACTTC. This sequence joins TRBV30 and TRBJ2-7; TRBD1 matches 9 bases. The V and J ends lost 1 base and 4 bases, in that order; junction bases with no gene match: 11. CDR1 is GTSNPN, CDR2 SVGIG, per germline (reference sequence). The CDR3 consists of 16 residues. Full variable domain (rest looked up from reference TRBV30 and TRBJ2-7): SQTIHQWPATLVQPVGSPLSLECTVEGTSNPNLYWYRQAAGRGLQLLFYSVGIGQISSEVPQNLSASRPQDRQFILSSKKLLLSDSGFYLCAWSARPTGGGYEQYFGPGTRLTVT.

V gene TRBV2 combines with J gene TRBJ1-5; a possible D gene is TRBD1 (6 bases). Germline V lookup: CDR1 SNHLY, CDR2 FYNNEI. V lost 6 bases to trimming and J lost 4 bases, with 13 bases between them. The CDR3 spans 14 residues. Here the CDR3 reads CASRPGQINQPQHF. The CDR3 DNA is TGTGCCAGCAGACCCGGACAGATTAATCAGCCCCAGCATTTT.

The chain uses TRBV7-9 and TRBJ2-7; 7 positions match TRBD1. This CDR3 is built from 18 residues. Unmatched junction bases numbered 11, after V lost 0 bases and J lost 0 bases. Germline V CDR1 and CDR2: SEHNR, FQNEAQ (reference sequence). For the CDR3, the DNA is TGTGCCAGCAGCTTAGCCCCCAACAGGGGCGAACTCTCCTACGAGCAGTACTTC. It is translated as CASSLAPNRGELSYEQYF.

The rearrangement uses TRBV11-2 and TRBJ1-1, with D possibly matching TRBD1 (6 bases). V lost 6 bases and J 3 bases, leaving 11 bases between the germline ends. Germline V gives CDR1 SGHAT, CDR2 FQNNGV. The CDR3 is made up of 13 amino acids. CDR3: CASSVGGHTEAFF. In DNA form, the CDR3 reads TGTGCCAGCAGTGTCGGGGGGCACACTGAAGCTTTCTTT.

V gene TRBV7-6 combines with J gene TRBJ2-3; D gene ambiguous. Trimming took 4 bases from V and 5 from J, leaving 7 bases between them. Germline V gene lookup returns CDR1 SGHVS and CDR2 FNYEAQ. The CDR3 has 12 residues. Here the CDR3 DNA reads TGTGCCAGCAGCTCTACTCGAGATACGCAGTATTTT. It encodes CASSSTRDTQYF. The complete variable domain, with remaining parts taken from reference TRBV7-6 and TRBJ2-3, reads GAGVSQSPRYKVTKRGQDVALRCDPISGHVSLYWYRQALGQGPEFLTYFNYEAQQDKSGLPNDRFSAERPEGSISTLTIQRTEQRDSAMYRCASSSTRDTQYFGPGTRLTVL.

J is TRBJ1-4 and V is TRBV5-1; D is unresolved. The germline gives CDR1 SGHRS, CDR2 YFSETQ. The CDR3 has 16 amino acids. V shed 0 bases and J shed 0 bases, with 9 bases lying between them. The CDR3 DNA follows: TGCGCCAGCAGCTTGGATAACAGAGCAACTAATGAAAAACTGTTTTTT. Translating it yields CASSLDNRATNEKLFF.